This T cell receptor beta chain was documented in a study of blood T cell repertoires in COVID-19. Method: immunoSEQ multiplex PCR; TCRdb's copy keeps in-frame clones and lacks some. The sample lists roughly 190,000 clones, approximately 73% occurring once. The participants were between about 18 and 90 years old and came from about two dozen US areas. CDR1 is SGHDT and CDR2 is YYEEEE in the germline V gene. The CDR3 has 14 residues. V trimming: 0 bases; J trimming: 7 bases; junction bases outside the gene matches: 5. The source is a woman in her 50s with acute COVID-19. This rearrangement joins TRBV5-6 to TRBJ1-2; 8 bases are shared with TRBD1. Specimen: PBMCs or T cells enriched from blood (not recorded which). CDR3 protein: CASSLAGQGAGYTF. In DNA, the CDR3 is TGTGCCAGCAGCTTGGCGGGCCAGGGGGCTGGCTACACCTTC.